This is a list of T cell receptor beta chains from one sample in a study of T cells in Graves' hyperthyroidism and ophthalmopathy. Via MiXCR, TCRdb re-called the multiplex PCR reads, giving one row per CDR3 protein. The repertoire has hundreds of thousands of distinct CDR3 sequences, roughly 15% of them found once; the top ten carry around 4.5%. The sequenced material came from blood. These receptor sequences come from a woman aged 40-49 years with Graves' ophthalmopathy. The CDR3 runs from the conserved cysteine through the conserved F or W. The order of the fields is V gene, J gene, CDR3 length, D gene, clone size, CDR3 protein, CDR3 DNA. A D gene is named only where the DNA matches it firmly. Clone size appears in some rows only: once, few, many, or a class for an expanded clone.

TRBV30	TRBJ1-1	19	TRBD1	NA	CAWSRRLGTGSGGGTEAFF	TGTGCCTGGAGTCGGCGACTTGGGACAGGGAGCGGCGGAGGCACTGAAGCTTTCTTT
TRBV12-3/TRBV12-4	TRBJ1-1	13	TRBD1	many	CASSSTQGNEAFF	TGTGCCAGCAGTTCGACACAGGGGAATGAAGCTTTCTTT
TRBV20-1	TRBJ2-7	11	NA	many	CSALPAYEQYF	TGCAGTGCCCTCCCTGCCTACGAGCAGTACTTC
TRBV12-3/TRBV12-4	TRBJ2-7	15	TRBD1	many	CASSFNPGQGYEQYF	TGTGCCAGCAGTTTTAATCCGGGACAGGGTTACGAGCAGTACTTC
TRBV12-3/TRBV12-4	TRBJ2-7	13	TRBD2	many	CASTSGSPYEQYF	TGTGCCAGCACTAGCGGCTCCCCCTACGAGCAGTACTTC
TRBV25-1	TRBJ2-5	13	NA	many	CASSDGSLETQYF	TGTGCCAGCAGTGATGGTAGCTTGGAGACCCAGTACTTC
TRBV20-1	TRBJ2-7	14	TRBD2	many	CSATTSGDSYEQYF	TGCAGTGCCACGACTAGCGGGGACTCCTACGAGCAGTACTTC
TRBV19	TRBJ2-7	13	NA	many	CASSSGEGYEQYF	TGTGCCAGTAGTAGCGGAGAGGGCTACGAGCAGTACTTC
TRBV19	TRBJ1-5	15	NA	many	CASSITGMSNQPQHF	TGTGCCAGTAGTATAACAGGGATGAGCAATCAGCCCCAGCATTTT
TRBV6-2/TRBV6-3	TRBJ1-2	15	NA	many	CANLPGTARNYGYTF	TGTGCCAACCTTCCAGGGACGGCCCGTAACTATGGCTACACCTTC
TRBV7-9	TRBJ1-1	14	NA	many	CASSLTPGRGGAFF	TGTGCCAGCAGCCTGACCCCGGGACGAGGCGGAGCTTTCTTT
TRBV2	TRBJ2-7	14	NA	many	CASSAPRGAYEQYF	TGTGCCAGCAGTGCCCCCAGGGGTGCCTACGAGCAGTACTTC
TRBV12-3/TRBV12-4	TRBJ2-5	14	NA	many	CASSFMAGWETQYF	TGTGCCAGCAGTTTCATGGCAGGGTGGGAGACCCAGTACTTC
TRBV10-3	TRBJ2-2	14	NA	many	CAIRPQINTGELFF	TGTGCCATCAGGCCGCAGATAAACACCGGGGAGCTGTTTTTT
TRBV12-3/TRBV12-4	TRBJ2-7	12	NA	many	CASSSGNYEQYF	TGTGCCAGCAGCTCCGGGAACTACGAGCAGTACTTC
TRBV28	TRBJ2-5	15	NA	many	CASSFHGFEQETQYF	TGTGCCAGCAGTTTCCATGGATTTGAGCAAGAGACCCAGTACTTC
TRBV7-2	TRBJ2-7	13	NA	NA	CASSLNPLQEQYF	TGTGCCAGCAGCTTAAATCCTCTTCAAGAGCAGTACTTC
TRBV13	TRBJ2-7	20	NA	many	CASSPTAPLALAVERYEQYF	TGTGCCAGCAGCCCCACCGCCCCCTTAGCATTGGCAGTAGAACGGTACGAGCAGTACTTC
TRBV19	TRBJ2-7	14	NA	NA	CASSMDSSFYEQYF	TGTGCCAGTAGTATGGACTCATCTTTCTACGAGCAGTACTTC
TRBV28	TRBJ1-2	17	NA	many	CASSGGGLGPLNDGYTF	TGTGCCAGCAGCGGCGGGGGACTGGGTCCACTGAACGATGGCTACACCTTC
TRBV7-2	TRBJ1-1	18	TRBD1	many	CASSLARGDRLLNTEAFF	TGTGCCAGCAGCTTAGCGCGTGGGGACAGACTTTTGAACACTGAAGCTTTCTTT
TRBV19	TRBJ2-5	13	NA	NA	CASSIGQKETQYF	TGTGCCAGTAGTATTGGGCAGAAAGAGACCCAGTACTTC
TRBV4-3	TRBJ1-1	16	NA	many	CASSQDGTAEFTEAFF	TGCGCCAGCAGCCAAGATGGTACAGCGGAATTCACTGAAGCTTTCTTT
TRBV20-1	TRBJ2-4	14	NA	NA	CSARGSLAKNIQYF	TGCAGTGCTAGGGGGAGCCTAGCCAAAAACATTCAGTACTTC
TRBV27	TRBJ1-3	13	NA	many	CASRGHSGNTIYF	TGTGCCAGCAGGGGACACTCTGGAAACACCATATATTTT
TRBV18	TRBJ2-2	17	TRBD2	NA	CASSPPFLAGDTGELFF	TGTGCCAGCTCACCACCCTTTCTAGCGGGAGACACCGGGGAGCTGTTTTTT
TRBV5-4	TRBJ2-5	15	TRBD2	few	CASSPPTGGLETQYF	TGTGCCAGCAGCCCTCCGACGGGAGGGCTAGAGACCCAGTACTTC
TRBV7-2	TRBJ2-7	13	NA	many	CASSSPVSYEQYF	TGTGCCAGCAGTTCCCCTGTCTCCTACGAGCAGTACTTC
TRBV12-3/TRBV12-4	TRBJ2-7	12	NA	many	CASARVRGEQYF	TGTGCCAGCGCGAGGGTTCGGGGCGAGCAGTACTTC
TRBV29-1	TRBJ1-1	12	NA	many	CSVEDGRGEAFF	TGCAGCGTTGAAGATGGACGGGGGGAAGCTTTCTTT
TRBV6-1	TRBJ2-7	14	TRBD2	many	CASRGGGLSYEQYF	TGTGCCAGCAGAGGCGGGGGGCTCTCCTACGAGCAGTACTTC
TRBV28	TRBJ2-1	16	NA	NA	CASSLVAAGGRNEQFF	TGTGCCAGCAGTTTGGTAGCGGCTGGGGGTCGCAATGAGCAGTTCTTC
TRBV2	TRBJ2-2	14	NA	many	CASSESGAPGELFF	TGTGCCAGCAGTGAATCTGGGGCCCCCGGGGAGCTGTTTTTT
TRBV20-1	TRBJ2-5	14	TRBD1	NA	CSALQGARGETQYF	TGCAGTGCTCTACAGGGGGCGCGGGGGGAGACCCAGTACTTC
TRBV12-3/TRBV12-4	TRBJ2-5	19	TRBD2	many	CASSGLASGVAGVRETQYF	TGTGCCAGCAGTGGCCTTGCGTCCGGGGTAGCGGGAGTTAGGGAGACCCAGTACTTC
TRBV11-2	TRBJ2-2	16	TRBD2	few	CASSPSRTSGTGKLFF	TGTGCCAGCAGCCCATCCCGGACTAGCGGGACCGGGAAGCTGTTTTTT
TRBV2	TRBJ2-7	14	NA	NA	CASRPTREVNEQYF	TGTGCCAGCAGGCCCACCAGGGAAGTTAACGAGCAGTACTTC
TRBV28	TRBJ2-7	14	NA	many	CARRPGHPIYEQYF	TGTGCCAGGAGACCGGGACACCCGATCTACGAGCAGTACTTC
TRBV28	TRBJ2-5	13	TRBD1	many	CASTQGAKETQYF	TGTGCCAGCACTCAGGGGGCGAAAGAGACCCAGTACTTC
TRBV30	TRBJ2-7	12	NA	few	CAWKVGFYEQYF	TGTGCCTGGAAAGTGGGCTTTTACGAGCAGTACTTC
TRBV20-1	TRBJ2-7	15	NA	many	CSASPFGQGRNEQYF	TGCAGTGCTAGCCCCTTTGGGCAGGGTCGTAACGAGCAGTACTTC
TRBV6-1	TRBJ1-6	15	NA	many	CASSEAGSYNSPLHF	TGTGCCAGCAGTGAAGCCGGCTCCTATAATTCACCCCTCCACTTT
TRBV6-2/TRBV6-3	TRBJ1-5	13	NA	many	CASGDGGDQPQHF	TGTGCCAGCGGGGACGGGGGCGATCAGCCCCAGCATTTT
TRBV25-1	TRBJ2-3	14	TRBD2	NA	CASSELAGPDTQYF	TGTGCCAGCAGTGAACTAGCGGGCCCAGATACGCAGTATTTT
TRBV28	TRBJ1-5	13	NA	NA	CASSLFRVQPQHF	TGTGCCAGCAGTTTGTTCAGGGTTCAGCCCCAGCATTTT
TRBV28	TRBJ2-7	14	TRBD1	NA	CASSSTGTGVEQYF	TGTGCCAGCAGCTCAACCGGGACAGGGGTCGAGCAGTACTTC